A single sample is the source of the 20 T cell receptor beta chains below, sequenced in a study of blood T cell repertoires in COVID-19. Sequenced by immunoSEQ multiplex PCR; TCRdb stores in-frame clones only, minus some. The sample carries 40,000 to 55,000 clones, roughly nine tenths recorded once. The sample taken for sequencing was peripheral blood. Source of these receptors: a man aged 50 to 59 with COVID-19, enrolled during active disease.

V gene TRBV5-1 combines with J gene TRBJ2-7; 16 bases fit TRBD2. The CDR3 runs 18 residues. The V gene's germline CDR1 is SGHRS and CDR2 YFSETQ. Unmatched junction bases numbered 10, after V lost 4 bases and J lost 3 bases. The chain's CDR3 is CASSPGLAGGPSGYEQYF. DNA of the CDR3: TGCGCCAGCAGCCCGGGACTAGCGGGAGGGCCGAGTGGCTACGAGCAGTACTTC. The full variable domain, rest sourced from reference TRBV5-1 and TRBJ2-7, is KAGVTQTPRYLIKTRGQQVTLSCSPISGHRSVSWYQQTPGQGLQFLFEYFSETQRNKGNFPGRFSGRQFSNSRSEMNVSTLELGDSALYLCASSPGLAGGPSGYEQYFGPGTRLTVT.

The rearrangement links TRBV3-1 (or the pseudogene TRBV3-2) to TRBJ2-1; 12 bases are shared with TRBD2. V lost 5 bases and J lost 7; bases outside the gene matches: 24. The CDR3 is made up of 21 amino acids. Germline CDR1 reads LGHDT; CDR2 reads YNNKEL (reference sequence). CDR3: CASSKSRTSGIDPIYNNEQFF. The CDR3, as DNA: TGTGCCAGCAGCAAAAGTAGGACTAGCGGGATAGATCCAATCTATAATAATGAGCAGTTCTTC.

The V call is TRBV5-4, the J call TRBJ2-1; 12 bases map to TRBD2. V shed 0 bases and J 8 bases; nucleotides not matched to a gene: 6. This CDR3 region has 16 residues. Germline CDR1 is SGHNT and CDR2 is YYREEE (reference sequence). This CDR3 reads CASSLGLAGARDEQFF. DNA for the CDR3: TGTGCCAGCAGCTTGGGACTAGCGGGGGCTAGGGATGAGCAGTTCTTC.

This clone was observed a handful of times. V and J are TRBV7-9 and TRBJ2-3, with D hard to call. V lost 0 bases, J lost 7 bases, and 11 bases lay in between. The germline V gene has CDR1 SEHNR and CDR2 FQNEAQ (reference sequence). CDR3 length equals 14 residues. The CDR3 loop is CASSLALAENTQYF. The CDR3 DNA follows: TGTGCCAGCAGCTTAGCACTCGCCGAAAATACGCAGTATTTT.

V is TRBV2 and J is TRBJ1-2, with 8 positions matching TRBD1. In germline, CDR1 is SNHLY, CDR2 FYNNEI. This CDR3 is 15 amino acids long. J gave up 4 bases and V 4 bases, and 8 bases lay outside the gene matches. The CDR3 sequence: CASSAGQAVVYGYTF. The CDR3 DNA reads as TGTGCCAGCAGTGCGGGACAGGCGGTCGTCTATGGCTACACCTTC.

CDR3 amino acids: CASSPEPGTGKSSWYTEAFF. CDR3 in DNA: TGTGCCAGCAGCCCTGAACCCGGGACAGGGAAGAGTAGTTGGTACACTGAAGCTTTCTTT. The chain employs TRBV7-6 and TRBJ1-1, with 9 bases that match TRBD1. V gave up 5 bases and J gave up 3 bases; unmatched junction bases: 22. The CDR3 has 20 amino acids. Germline V gene lookup returns CDR1 SGHVS and CDR2 FNYEAQ.

This CDR3 reads CASSPIRLPSYGYTF. The DNA for the CDR3 is TGTGCCAGCAGCCCCATTAGACTGCCATCTTATGGCTACACCTTC. This chain joins TRBV3-1 (or the pseudogene TRBV3-2) and TRBJ1-2; D not certain. Trimming removed 4 bases at V and 5 bases at J, with 17 bases between. The CDR3 has 15 amino acids. Germline V gives CDR1 LGHDT, CDR2 YNNKEL (reference sequence).

The CDR3 here is CASSSFTGGGYEQYF. CDR3 DNA: TGTGCCAGCAGTTCTTTCACAGGGGGCGGCTACGAGCAGTACTTC. The genes are TRBV6-2 or TRBV6-3 and TRBJ2-7, with 9 bases matching TRBD1. The CDR3 runs 15 residues. After removal of 4 bases from V and 3 bases from J, the junction contained 7 bases not matched to a gene. CDR1 and CDR2 from the germline V gene are MNHEY and SVGEGT.

The rearrangement joins TRBV5-1 to TRBJ2-3, with a weak D call TRBD1 (5 bases). This CDR3 contains 16 residues. Germline V gene data show CDR1 as SGHRS and CDR2 as YFSETQ. Trimming took 0 bases from V and 0 from J, leaving 11 bases between them. Here the CDR3 DNA reads TGCGCCAGCAGCTTGGTAGGGGATGCAAGCACAGATACGCAGTATTTT. Its protein is CASSLVGDASTDTQYF.

This clone was picked up a small number of times. CDR3 in amino acids: CASTTNPGGANSPLHF. Written as DNA, the CDR3 is TGTGCCAGCACCACCAATCCCGGAGGGGCTAATTCACCCCTCCACTTT. The rearrangement joins TRBV28 to TRBJ1-6; possibly TRBD1 for D (5 bases). This CDR3 region has 16 residues. Trimming took off 7 bases at V and 6 bases at J, with 19 bases between the two ends. Germline V gene data show CDR1 as MDHEN and CDR2 as SYDVKM.

This clone was detected only a few times. This sequence joins TRBV6-1 and TRBJ1-2; D is unclear. The ends were cut back, 0 bases at V and 5 bases at J, with 16 bases in the middle. This CDR3 region has 16 residues. Germline V lookup: CDR1 MNHNS, CDR2 SASEGT. CDR3 in DNA: TGTGCCAGCAGTGAAGCGGCTTCGGCAGCGATATATGGCTACACCTTC. This sequence encodes CASSEAASAAIYGYTF.

The chain links TRBV28 to TRBJ2-7; 13 bases line up with TRBD2. V lost 5 bases to trimming and J lost 7 bases; unmatched junction nucleotides: 5. The CDR3 has 14 residues. The germline V gene has CDR1 MDHEN and CDR2 SYDVKM. The CDR3 nucleotides read TGTGCCAGCAGTACTAGCGGGGGGGATACAGAGCAGTACTTC. Translation gives CASSTSGGDTEQYF.

This chain uses TRBV28 with TRBJ1-5, with 9 bases aligning to TRBD1. Germline trimming cut 5 bases from V and 6 bases from J; bases unmatched to any gene: 5. Germline CDR1 is MDHEN and CDR2 is SYDVKM. The CDR3 sequence is 14 residues long. CDR3 sequence reads: CASSTQGASQPQHF. CDR3 DNA sequence: TGTGCCAGCAGTACACAGGGGGCGTCTCAGCCCCAGCATTTT.

The rearrangement links TRBV7-9 to TRBJ2-5; 7 bases align to TRBD1. In germline, CDR1 is SEHNR, CDR2 FQNEAQ (reference sequence). Trimming at V came to 5 bases and at J to 1 base, leaving 4 bases not matched to a gene. This CDR3 spans 14 amino acids. DNA of the CDR3: TGTGCCAGCAGCCCCACAGGGGCCCAAGAGACCCAGTACTTC. Its protein is CASSPTGAQETQYF. The full variable domain, its missing parts supplied by reference TRBV7-9 and TRBJ2-5, is DTGVSQNPRHKITKRGQNVTFRCDPISEHNRLYWYRQTLGQGPEFLTYFQNEAQLEKSRLLSDRFSAERPKGSFSTLEIQRTEQGDSAMYLCASSPTGAQETQYFGPGTRLLVL.

This clone was recorded once. The chain employs TRBV7-9 and TRBJ1-1, with D unresolved. This CDR3 contains 13 residues. V lost 2 bases to trimming and J lost 2 bases, with 6 bases between them. Germline V gene lookup returns CDR1 SEHNR and CDR2 FQNEAQ (reference sequence). DNA of the CDR3: TGTGCCAGCAGCTTAAAGAGTAACACTGAAGCTTTCTTT. Amino acids: CASSLKSNTEAFF.

The chain joins TRBV11-2 to TRBJ2-2; D remains unclear. The CDR3 runs 14 residues. CDR1 is SGHAT, CDR2 FQNNGV, per germline. V was cut by 2 bases and J by 6 bases, with 10 bases left in between. CDR3 sequence reads: CASSLQNVPGELFF. CDR3 nucleotide sequence: TGTGCCAGCAGCTTACAGAATGTACCCGGGGAGCTGTTTTTT.

In DNA form, the CDR3 reads TGTGCCAGCAGTCTCCGGGACAGCTTAGTAAACACTGAAGCTTTCTTT. It translates to CASSLRDSLVNTEAFF. The rearrangement uses TRBV28 and TRBJ1-1; 7 positions match TRBD1. CDR3 length: 16 amino acids. With 5 bases clipped from V and 2 bases from J, the junction kept 11 bases outside the gene matches. Germline CDR1 and CDR2: MDHEN and SYDVKM.

This chain joins TRBV7-2 and TRBJ1-2; D ambiguous. The CDR3 contains 16 residues. V gave up 7 bases and J gave up 4 bases, with 22 bases separating them. Germline V gene lookup returns CDR1 SGHTA and CDR2 FQGNSA. The CDR3, as DNA: TGTGCCAGCACCCAGAATTTCCCCCTTTATTCCTATGGCTACACCTTC. Protein product: CASTQNFPLYSYGYTF. Full variable domain (outside the CDR3, taken from reference TRBV7-2 and TRBJ1-2): GAGVSQSPSNKVTEKGKDVELRCDPISGHTALYWYRQSLGQGLEFLIYFQGNSAPDKSGLPSDRFSAERTGGSVSTLTIQRTQQEDSAVYLCASTQNFPLYSYGYTFGSGTRLTVV.

The genes are TRBV5-4 and TRBJ2-7; the match to TRBD1 covers 8 bases. CDR3 size: 14 residues. Germline loops: CDR1 SGHNT, CDR2 YYREEE (reference sequence). The V gene end was trimmed by 4 bases and the J gene end by 5 bases; junction bases not matched to a gene: 8. The CDR3 is CASSQSDRANEQYF. The DNA of the CDR3 is TGTGCCAGCAGCCAATCGGACAGGGCAAACGAGCAGTACTTC.

V is TRBV7-2 and J is TRBJ1-2; 8 positions match TRBD1. After removal of 5 bases from V and 4 bases from J, the junction contained 6 bases not matched to a gene. Germline CDR1 is SGHTA and CDR2 is FQGNSA. The CDR3 runs 14 residues. CDR3 DNA: TGTGCCAGCAGCCTCGGACAGGGTGCCTATGGCTACACCTTC. Translating it yields CASSLGQGAYGYTF.